The clone carrying this T cell receptor (beta chain) was counted at least ten times. Trimming cost V 4 bases and J 0 bases, with 7 bases left between them. This CDR3 region has 14 residues. The CDR3 regions of TCR beta were amplified from RNA transcripts. Researchers ran a first-round RT-PCR on the TCR CDR3 using the HTBI primer set. MiXCR, run by TCRdb on the multiplex PCR reads, gives a single entry per CDR3 protein. The table lists a few hundred thousand distinct CDR3 sequences, approximately 14% of them singletons, with 6.5% to 8% in the top ten. The source of the sample is a study of T cells in Graves' hyperthyroidism and ophthalmopathy. PBMCs were sourced from approximately 10 ml fresh peripheral blood.

The specimen sequenced was blood. The receptor's source is a woman in her twenties or thirties with Graves' hyperthyroidism. The V call is TRBV12-3 or TRBV12-4, the J call TRBJ1-5; D not resolved. CDR3: CASSSVYSNQPQHF. The DNA for the CDR3 is TGTGCCAGCAGTTCAGTTTATAGCAATCAGCCCCAGCATTTT.